What follows are 10 T cell receptor beta chains derived from one specimen sequenced in a study of T-cell reconstitution after alpha-beta-depleted transplantation in children. Researchers prepared the TCRbeta library using unique molecular identifiers, the study reports. TCRdb processed the PCR reads anew with MiXCR; each CDR3 protein has one entry. The sample contains 190,000 or so distinct CDR3 sequences, 6% to 7% of which appear only once. Sequencing used PBMCs from the stem cell graft donor, obtained from the stem cell graft. The receptors stem from a human donor who donated a stem cell graft to a child with Wiskott-Aldrich syndrome.

In this sample, this clonotype turned up many times. The rearrangement joins TRBV7-9 to TRBJ1-5; D is uncertain. This CDR3 comprises 12 residues. Germline V gives CDR1 SEHNR, CDR2 FQNEAQ (reference sequence). V was clipped by 2 bases and J by 7 bases, with 6 bases between them. CDR3: CASSLWAQPQHF. As DNA, the CDR3 is TGTGCCAGCAGCTTATGGGCCCAGCCCCAGCATTTT.

This clonotype was observed many times. The chain employs TRBV15 and TRBJ1-4; 7 bases map to TRBD1. CDR1 is LNHNV and CDR2 is YYDKDF in the germline V gene (reference sequence). The CDR3 covers 14 residues. V was pared by 6 bases and J by 5 bases, with 6 bases of the junction left unmatched. CDR3 amino acids: CATRQQGMNEKLFF. In DNA form, the CDR3 reads TGTGCCACCAGACAACAGGGGATGAATGAAAAACTGTTTTTT.

Regarding this clonotype: A much larger clone sits a single nucleotide away, making a read error possible. The chain is built from TRBV20-1 and TRBJ2-1; 7 positions match TRBD2. The V gene's germline CDR1 is DFQATT and CDR2 SNEGSKA (reference sequence). This CDR3 has 12 residues. The CDR3 coding sequence is TGCACCACCAGGGAGGGTTCGCGGGAGCAGTTCTTC. It specifies CTTREGSREQFF.

The table lists this clonotype with many counts. The chain combines TRBV24-1 with TRBJ1-5; 8 bases line up with TRBD1. The V and J ends lost 10 bases and 4 bases, in that order; junction bases with no gene match: 8. Germline V gene sequence: CDR1 KGHDR, CDR2 SFDVKD. This CDR3 contains 14 residues. The CDR3 region is CATSGTGQNQPQHF. As DNA, the CDR3 is TGTGCCACTTCCGGGACAGGCCAAAATCAGCCCCAGCATTTT.

This clonotype occurred many times. The chain combines TRBV29-1 with TRBJ1-2, with D perhaps matching TRBD1 (5 bases). The CDR3 length is 14 residues. Trimming removed 0 bases from V and 7 bases from J, with 15 bases in between. Germline CDR1 SQVTM, CDR2 ANQGSEA. CDR3 bases: TGCAGCGTTGAAGAAGGGGCTGAGGGTGGTGGCTACACCTTC. Encoded protein: CSVEEGAEGGGYTF. Supplemented by reference TRBV29-1 and TRBJ1-2, the full variable domain reads SAVISQKPSRDICQRGTSLTIQCQVDSQVTMMFWYRQQPGQSLTLIATANQGSEATYESGFVIDKFPISRPNLTFSTLTVSNMSPEDSSIYLCSVEEGAEGGGYTFGSGTRLTVV.

This clonotype was recorded at least ten times. This chain connects TRBV24-1 to TRBJ1-2, with a tentative D call TRBD1 (5 bases). The V gene lost 0 bases and the J gene lost 7 bases, with 8 bases spanning the gap. The germline V gene has CDR1 KGHDR and CDR2 SFDVKD. There are 13 residues in the CDR3. CDR3: CATSDLKGSGYTF. The CDR3 DNA sequence: TGTGCCACCAGTGATTTGAAGGGGTCTGGCTACACCTTC.

Note on this clonotype: A read error may be the cause here, since a much bigger clone is one base away. The rearrangement uses TRBV5-1 and TRBJ1-2; D is possibly TRBD1 (5 bases). The CDR3 is 16 amino acids. Germline CDR1 and CDR2: SGHRS and YFSETQ. This CDR3 reads CARSLPPPGSNYGYTF. DNA for the CDR3: TGCGCCAGAAGCTTGCCGCCTCCAGGGTCTAACTATGGCTACACCTTC.

This clonotype was recorded a few times. The chain uses TRBV20-1 and TRBJ1-1, with D perhaps matching TRBD1 (6 bases). The CDR3 extends over 13 amino acids. Germline V lookup: CDR1 DFQATT, CDR2 SNEGSKA (reference sequence). Trimming removed 2 bases from V and 6 bases from J, with 13 bases in between. CDR3 sequence reads: CSARTRGWAEAFF. DNA for the CDR3: TGCAGTGCTAGAACCAGGGGTTGGGCTGAAGCTTTCTTT.

This clonotype was counted ten times or more. The V gene is TRBV20-1, the J gene TRBJ2-3, with TRBD2 matching 11 bases. The CDR3 runs 16 residues. Germline trimming cut 4 bases from V and 3 bases from J; bases unmatched to any gene: 9. CDR1 is DFQATT, CDR2 SNEGSKA, per germline (reference sequence). The DNA of the CDR3 is TGCAGTGCTACTCCTATAGCGGGAGGGCCAACAGATACGCAGTATTTT. As protein: CSATPIAGGPTDTQYF.

This clonotype showed up many times. A read error may account for a junction end that differs from germline. CDR3 DNA sequence: TGCGCCAGCAGTTTGGCGGGGACAGTGGAAGAGGAGCAGTACTTC. Amino acid sequence: CASSLAGTVEEEQYF. The J gene is TRBJ2-7, the V gene TRBV5-1, with a weak D call TRBD1 (7 bases). The CDR3 sequence is 15 residues long. Germline assignment: CDR1 SGHRS and CDR2 YFSETQ. Combining the CDR3 with reference TRBV5-1 and TRBJ2-7 gives the whole variable domain KAGVTQTPRYLIKTRGQQVTLSCSPISGHRSVSWYQQTPGQGLQFLFEYFSETQRNKGNFPGRFSGRQFSNSRSEMNVSTLELGDSALYLCASSLAGTVEEEQYFGPGTRLTVT.